This T cell receptor beta chain was found in a study of cytomegalovirus exposure and HLA in healthy donors. Background on the study: Earlier, fewer than 130 million unique TCR beta sequences were recovered from about 200 million T cells by an analysis. Unique TCRs from HLA-typed donors, about 78 million of them, were held in an early data release.

Details on this clone: Its matching antigen is unknown.

Overall study findings and caveats: Donors were assumed by presence/absence analyses to have roughly uniform sequencing depth. It was confirmed in vitro that a few of the CMV-associated chains were specific for CMV antigens.

The CDR3 covers 17 residues. Germline V CDR1 and CDR2: SGHTA, FQGTGA. V gave up 0 bases and J gave up 5 bases; unmatched junction bases: 5. The primer mix had 60 Vbeta and 13 Jbeta primers. Sequencing used immunoSEQ multiplex PCR; TCRdb keeps in-frame clones, though not all of them. This sample has roughly 180,000 clones; roughly 74% occur once, and the top ten carry about 3%. The chain couples TRBV7-3 to TRBJ2-3, with 13 bases aligning to TRBD2. The clonotype originates from a female donor in good health and CMV-seronegative. Sequenced material: PBMCs. The CDR3 spells CASSLTLAGGQEDTQYF. The CDR3 DNA sequence: TGTGCCAGCAGCTTAACACTAGCGGGAGGGCAGGAAGATACGCAGTATTTT.